This T cell receptor (beta chain) is from a study of T cell responses to AZD1222 COVID-19 vaccine. Study-level points and caveats: Close to half of all spike-specific TCRs reportedly target regions of the variants that are unmutated.

Clones were sequenced by immunoSEQ multiplex PCR, and TCRdb holds only the in-frame ones, with some missing. In the table there are about 170,000 clones, roughly 90% of which are singletons. The V and J ends lost 0 bases and 5 bases respectively, with 11 bases between them. The CDR3 is 14 amino acids. The germline V gene encodes CDR1 SGHRS and CDR2 YFSETQ. About this clone itself: What it binds is not known.

Sequenced here: peripheral blood, sampled on day 0 of AZD1222 vaccination. This TCR was recovered from an adult in good health. The chain combines TRBV5-1 with TRBJ2-5; D remains unclear. The CDR3 is CASSLAKSKETQYF. CDR3 nucleotides: TGCGCCAGCAGCTTGGCCAAATCGAAGGAGACCCAGTACTTC. Variable domain in full (rest from reference TRBV5-1 and TRBJ2-5): KAGVTQTPRYLIKTRGQQVTLSCSPISGHRSVSWYQQTPGQGLQFLFEYFSETQRNKGNFPGRFSGRQFSNSRSEMNVSTLELGDSALYLCASSLAKSKETQYFGPGTRLLVL.